This TCR beta chain was captured in a study of T-cell memory formation after mild COVID-19 (dated by TCRdb to the early 2020s). About the study as a whole: TCR sequence clusters from the two donors were largely donor specific. In a couple of donors, T-cell clones that expanded and contracted after mild COVID-19 were tracked by sequencing TCRalpha and TCRbeta repertoires over time. Two young, previously healthy adult volunteers made up the cohort, one male and one female.

The listed sequencing device is Illumina NovaSeq 6000. TCRalpha and TCRbeta cDNA libraries were built by 5'RACE with constant-segment primers, adding sample barcodes and unique molecular identifiers. RNA was extracted from every sample with Trizol reagent. Library amplification was performed in two PCR steps, and a second sample barcode and Illumina TruSeq adapters were introduced in the second step. Libraries were sequenced on an Illumina NovaSeq with 2 x 150 bp paired-end reads. The source study handled its data this way. With migec v1.2.7, reads were demultiplexed and then collapsed into UMI-guided consensus sequences. With mixcr v2.1.11, UMI consensuses were aligned to TRA and TRB V and J templates and assembled into clonotypes. A clonotype was counted as expanded or contracted only when both edgeR and NoisET called the clonotype significant, with the noise models trained on biological replicates. For edgeR calls, a false discovery rate-adjusted p below 0.01 and a log2 fold-change threshold of 1 were applied. As an exploratory analysis of dynamics, max-normalized trajectories of the 1000 most abundant clonotypes were examined with PCA combined with hierarchical clustering. Separately sequenced CD4+ and CD8+ repertoires were used to assign a CD4 or CD8 phenotype to each responding clone. TCRdb reprocessed the public reads (quality trimming at Q25 with fastp, clone calling with MiXCR) and kept in-frame beta chains. Each entry is one CDR3 protein sequence, shown with its most common DNA and genes. The V and J calls and clone size come from TCRdb's table, not from the authors' own analysis. This sample has fewer than 450,000 distinct CDR3 sequences in its table, and 24% of those were observed once. The ten largest clones take up 8.8% of the sample.

Overall study outcomes, separate from this receptor: Contracting CD4+ clones were located mainly in the CM and EM memory subsets, whereas CD8+ clones were found to be enriched in EMRA. Only two mild cases were covered by the study, and larger cohorts that include severe cases with pre-infection samples were considered necessary. Clones that contracted from day 15 to 85 showed balanced CD4/CD8 phenotypes, whereas a second wave of clones that expanded from day 15 to 37 leaned towards CD4+. The detection of some responding clones in pre-infection memory suggests that pre-existing cross-reactive memory T cells joined the SARS-CoV-2 response. Whether the second-wave clones peaking on day 37 were SARS-CoV-2 specific was not confirmed.

Including the terminal cysteine and phenylalanine, the CDR3 comprises 14 residues. Of the read, only the CDR3 DNA is kept; its 42 bases are in frame from base 1. CDR1 and CDR2, looked up from the germline V gene, are SGHRS and YFSETQ. The V and J ends are trimmed by 3 bases and 5 bases, leaving 13 bases between them. This clonotype was counted only a few times. This receptor's antigen is unknown. The record has no base qualities; no much larger clone is one base away. PBMCs were isolated by Ficoll-Paque density gradient centrifugation. Source material: PBMCs or a T cell subset sorted from them (not recorded which). Rearrangement joined TRBV5-1 to TRBJ2-3, with a weak D call of TRBD2 (5 bases match). The sequence was collected from an adult woman who had mild COVID-19 (a few samples of this study predate the infection). The sample titles of this study are shuffled in the database, so cell type and time point are left out; the donor was told from shared clones. The CDR3 has the sequence CASSSVSGIDTQYF. The nucleotide sequence reads as follows: TGCGCCAGCAGCTCCGTTTCCGGGATAGATACGCAGTATTTT.